The present TCR beta chain was sequenced within a study of blood T cells in healthy people across ages. Study-level points and caveats: Long-lived donors exceeded aged donors in naive CD4+ cells and diversity. Naive T cell percentage showed a strong correlation with the diversity of TCR beta.

Germline V gives CDR1 SGHTA, CDR2 FQGNSA. CDR3 length: 15 amino acids. J lost 8 bases, V lost 5 bases, and 9 bases had no gene match. Then a second PCR, running about 6 to 12 cycles, was carried out with a sample-barcoded 5' primer and a J-beta primer mix. A template-switch adaptor that had 12 random nucleotides put a tag on each cDNA molecule. Every sample produced at least 3 million CDR3-containing paired-end reads. MiXCR was run by TCRdb on the 5' RACE reads, yielding one entry per CDR3 protein. The sample has 920,000 or so distinct CDR3 sequences; more than 35% are singletons. This clonotype was seen only a few times. The antigen remains unidentified.

The chain carries TRBV7-2 and TRBJ1-4, with 9 bases fitting TRBD1. The source of this sequence is an older woman in good health. The sequenced sample consisted of blood. The CDR3 region is CASSQGRDRDEKLFF. The DNA of the CDR3 is TGTGCCAGCAGCCAAGGGCGGGACAGGGACGAAAAACTGTTTTTT.